The 25 T cell receptor beta chains in this list originate from one sample, sequenced in a study of cytomegalovirus exposure and HLA in healthy donors. Amplification used 60 Vbeta primers and 13 Jbeta primers. The assay was immunoSEQ multiplex PCR, and TCRdb's table has in-frame clones only and misses some. The sample has approximately 190,000 clones, around 85% seen once. Sequenced material: PBMCs. These receptors all stem from a man in his fifties in good health and CMV-seronegative.

This chain uses TRBV7-9 with TRBJ2-5, with a weak D call TRBD1 (6 bases). The CDR3 totals 14 residues. The V end lost 1 base, the J end lost 4 bases, and 10 bases lay between the germline ends. CDR1 is SEHNR, CDR2 FQNEAQ, per germline (reference sequence). CDR3 in amino acids: CASSLDRVVETQYF. In DNA, the CDR3 is TGTGCCAGCAGCTTAGACAGGGTGGTAGAGACCCAGTACTTC. The complete variable domain, with remaining parts taken from reference TRBV7-9 and TRBJ2-5, reads DTGVSQNPRHKITKRGQNVTFRCDPISEHNRLYWYRQTLGQGPEFLTYFQNEAQLEKSRLLSDRFSAERPKGSFSTLEIQRTEQGDSAMYLCASSLDRVVETQYFGPGTRLLVL.

The chain recombines TRBV18 with TRBJ2-5, with D maybe TRBD1 (5 bases). Germline lookup yields CDR1 KGHSH and CDR2 LQKENI. The V and J ends lost 4 bases and 2 bases respectively, with 17 bases between them. The CDR3 extends over 16 amino acids. For the CDR3, the DNA is TGTGCCAGCTCACAGGAAAAGCTTAGGACACAAGAGACCCAGTACTTC. It translates to CASSQEKLRTQETQYF.

The rearrangement links TRBV6-1 to TRBJ2-7; 7 bases line up with TRBD1. V dropped 8 bases and J dropped 0; count of bases not matched to a gene: 1. The CDR3 contains 12 residues. Per the germline V gene, CDR1 is MNHNS and CDR2 is SASEGT. The CDR3 is CASWDSSYEQYF. The CDR3 DNA reads as TGTGCCAGCTGGGACAGCTCCTACGAGCAGTACTTC.

This chain's CDR3 is CASSNFGGYEQYF. As DNA, the CDR3 is TGTGCCAGCAGTAATTTCGGAGGGTACGAGCAGTACTTC. The V and J genes are TRBV27 and TRBJ2-7, with D tentatively TRBD2 (6 bases). The V gene lost 5 bases and the J gene lost 4 bases, with 12 bases spanning the gap. Germline CDR1 MNHEY, CDR2 SMNVEV (reference sequence). The CDR3 is 13 amino acids.

This clone was picked up one time. The rearrangement links TRBV7-9 to TRBJ2-1, with D possibly matching TRBD1 (5 bases). Trimming removed 4 bases from V and 3 bases from J, with 13 bases in between. The CDR3 is 15 amino acids. Germline CDR1 is SEHNR and CDR2 is FQNEAQ (reference sequence). Here the CDR3 DNA reads TGTGCCAGCAGCTCGTCAGGGAAAAGCTACAATGAGCAGTTCTTC. This gives the protein CASSSSGKSYNEQFF.

The rearrangement uses TRBV5-1 and TRBJ1-2; no definite D call. The CDR3 consists of 12 residues. Between the trimmed V and J ends, which lost 2 bases and 6 bases, there was a span of 8 bases. CDR1 is SGHRS, CDR2 YFSETQ, per germline. The CDR3 region is CASSFSGNGYTF. CDR3 bases: TGCGCCAGCAGCTTCTCCGGGAATGGCTACACCTTC.

V gene TRBV7-2 combines with J gene TRBJ2-1; D perhaps matches TRBD2 (7 bases). V was clipped by 4 bases and J by 7 bases, with 17 bases between them. This CDR3 comprises 15 residues. The germline V gene encodes CDR1 SGHTA and CDR2 FQGNSA. CDR3 nucleotides: TGTGCCAGCAGCTCATCCGGGGGGCTGTGGAATGAGCAGTTCTTC. Translating it yields CASSSSGGLWNEQFF.

The V gene is TRBV9, the J gene TRBJ2-5, with 8 bases identical to TRBD2. Germline CDR1 SGDLS, CDR2 YYNGEE. The CDR3 extends over 14 amino acids. V was pared by 4 bases and J by 5 bases, with 7 bases of the junction left unmatched. The CDR3 region is CASSSRGGEETQYF. In DNA, the CDR3 is TGTGCCAGCAGCTCCCGGGGGGGAGAGGAGACCCAGTACTTC.

This clone has more than one count but fewer than ten. The chain has TRBV19 and TRBJ2-3; D gene unclear. The CDR3 totals 15 residues. Trimming took 5 bases from V and 10 from J, leaving 22 bases between them. CDR1 is LNHDA and CDR2 is SQIVND in the germline V gene (reference sequence). The CDR3 sequence: CASSPPWSSVRAQYF. CDR3 DNA sequence: TGTGCCAGTAGTCCCCCTTGGAGCTCCGTCCGGGCGCAGTATTTT.

V is TRBV9 and J is TRBJ2-5, with D possibly TRBD1 on 5 matching bases. With 3 bases removed from V and 5 bases from J, the gap between germline ends came to 8 bases. The CDR3 consists of 12 residues. Germline loops: CDR1 SGDLS, CDR2 YYNGEE. The CDR3 is CASSGPGETQYF. CDR3 DNA: TGTGCCAGCAGCGGGCCAGGGGAGACCCAGTACTTC. Complete variable domain (other parts from reference TRBV9 and TRBJ2-5): DSGVTQTPKHLITATGQRVTLRCSPRSGDLSVYWYQQSLDQGLQFLIQYYNGEERAKGNILERFSAQQFPDLHSELNLSSLELGDSALYFCASSGPGETQYFGPGTRLLVL.

The chain couples TRBV19 to TRBJ1-4; D call uncertain. V lost 5 bases and J 4 bases, leaving 14 bases between the germline ends. This CDR3 contains 15 residues. Germline V CDR1 and CDR2: LNHDA, SQIVND (reference sequence). The DNA for the CDR3 is TGTGCCAGTAGTGTCGACGAGCGGTTTAATGAAAAACTGTTTTTT. Protein: CASSVDERFNEKLFF.

This clone is a singleton in its sample. The chain combines TRBV18 with TRBJ1-2; unclear D gene. V lost 3 bases, J lost 9 bases, and 17 bases lay in between. The V gene's germline CDR1 is KGHSH and CDR2 LQKENI. This CDR3 has 14 residues. The CDR3 spells CASSPLGLSGSYTF. CDR3 bases: TGTGCCAGCTCACCCCTTGGCCTCTCGGGGAGCTACACCTTC.

This sequence joins TRBV6-1 and TRBJ2-7; 7 bases are a match to TRBD1. J lost 3 bases, V lost 2 bases, and 4 bases had no gene match. CDR1 is MNHNS and CDR2 is SASEGT in the germline V gene. This CDR3 is 14 amino acids long. The CDR3: CASSESHRGYEQYF. In DNA, the CDR3 is TGTGCCAGCAGTGAATCTCACAGGGGCTACGAGCAGTACTTC.

The CDR3 protein is CASSSSGYYNEQFF. The CDR3 nucleotides read TGTGCCAGCAGTTCATCGGGATACTACAATGAGCAGTTCTTC. The chain is built from TRBV6-6 and TRBJ2-1, with D possibly being TRBD2 (5 bases). The germline V and J ends were trimmed by 4 bases and 3 bases, with 10 bases remaining between them. CDR3 length: 14 amino acids. Germline V gives CDR1 MNHNY, CDR2 SVGAGI (reference sequence).

The V gene is TRBV5-1, the J gene TRBJ1-1, with TRBD1 as a possible D gene (6 bases). V was clipped by 3 bases and J by 4 bases, with 13 bases between them. From germline, CDR1 is SGHRS and CDR2 YFSETQ. The CDR3 consists of 14 residues. The CDR3 DNA reads as TGCGCCAGCAGCTGGGGGGCGGGGGCCACTGAAGCTTTCTTT. Protein sequence: CASSWGAGATEAFF.

The genes are TRBV14 and TRBJ2-7, with D perhaps matching TRBD1 (5 bases). Germline CDR1 reads SGHDN; CDR2 reads FVKESK. The length of the CDR3 is 13 residues. The V end lost 9 bases, the J end lost 0 bases, and 12 bases lay between the germline ends. Here the CDR3 reads CASTGRDSYEQYF. CDR3 sequence (DNA): TGTGCCAGTACCGGCAGGGACTCCTACGAGCAGTACTTC.

The chain recombines TRBV6-5 with TRBJ1-3; D uncertain. The CDR3 is made up of 12 amino acids. Germline V lookup: CDR1 MNHEY, CDR2 SVGAGI. V lost 6 bases and J lost 0, with 3 bases in between. The CDR3 spells CASSNSGNTIYF. For the CDR3, the DNA is TGTGCCAGCAGCAACTCTGGAAACACCATATATTTT.

To note about this clone: Other nucleotide sequences from this sample produce the same CDR3. V is TRBV29-1 and J is TRBJ1-1; D possibly corresponds to TRBD1 (6 bases). Germline assignment: CDR1 SQVTM and CDR2 ANQGSEA. The CDR3 is made up of 13 amino acids. Trimming stripped 6 bases from V and 1 base from J, with 12 bases between. For the CDR3, the DNA is TGCAGCGTAGCTGGGACACAGAACACTGAAGCTTTCTTT. Translated, it gives CSVAGTQNTEAFF.

The chain links TRBV28 to TRBJ1-2; D not resolved. The CDR3 is 14 residues long. CDR1 is MDHEN and CDR2 is SYDVKM in the germline V gene. The ends were cut back, 7 bases at V and 3 bases at J, with 15 bases in the middle. DNA for the CDR3: TGTGCCAGCAACCCGGCCGGGTTTTACTATGGCTACACCTTC. This encodes CASNPAGFYYGYTF.

The chain carries TRBV10-3 and TRBJ2-1; the match to TRBD1 covers 8 bases. The CDR3 runs to 14 residues. Germline V gene sequence: CDR1 ENHRY, CDR2 SYGVKD. The junction had 2 bases not matched to a gene; V was cut back by 2 bases and J by 5 bases. The CDR3 protein is CAISEGQGDNEQFF. In DNA form, the CDR3 reads TGTGCCATCAGTGAGGGACAGGGTGACAATGAGCAGTTCTTC.

This clone was counted only a few times. The chain links TRBV18 to TRBJ1-6; perhaps TRBD1 as D (5 bases). The CDR3 is 14 residues long. From germline, CDR1 is KGHSH and CDR2 LQKENI. Trimming removed 2 bases at V and 8 bases at J, with 10 bases between. Written as DNA, the CDR3 is TGTGCCAGCTCACCAGAGACAGCCTATTCACCCCTCCACTTT. It is translated as CASSPETAYSPLHF.

J is TRBJ2-7 and V is TRBV2, with D unclear. Deletions cut 6 bases from V and 3 bases from J, with 12 bases between. This CDR3 region has 13 residues. Germline CDR1 reads SNHLY; CDR2 reads FYNNEI. The DNA of the CDR3 is TGTGCCAGCAGCCCAAACTACATCTACGAGCAGTACTTC. Amino acids: CASSPNYIYEQYF.

The chain combines TRBV18 with TRBJ2-5; D gene ambiguous. With 0 bases removed from V and 3 bases from J, the gap between germline ends came to 8 bases. Germline assignment: CDR1 KGHSH and CDR2 LQKENI. This CDR3 has 14 amino acids. In DNA form, the CDR3 reads TGTGCCAGCTCACCACCGTTCCCAGAAGAGACCCAGTACTTC. It encodes CASSPPFPEETQYF.

In its sample, this clone was seen a few times. The chain combines TRBV18 with TRBJ1-3; D ambiguous. V lost 2 bases, J lost 2 bases, and 10 bases lay in between. Germline loops: CDR1 KGHSH, CDR2 LQKENI. This CDR3 has 15 amino acids. This chain's CDR3 is CASSPLRETGNTIYF. The CDR3 DNA follows: TGTGCCAGCTCACCATTACGGGAAACTGGAAACACCATATATTTT.

The J gene is TRBJ2-7, the V gene TRBV2; D perhaps matches TRBD2 (6 bases). The CDR3 consists of 14 residues. Trimming left V 6 bases short and J 0 bases short, with 12 bases between. From germline, CDR1 is SNHLY and CDR2 FYNNEI. CDR3 nucleotides: TGTGCCAGCAGCGGCGGGGCCCTCTCCTACGAGCAGTACTTC. This encodes CASSGGALSYEQYF.